This TCR beta chain was retrieved from a study of T-cell reconstitution after alpha-beta-depleted transplantation in children. Study results and caveats: For some patients, TCRbeta diversity was high at day 60 because of recipient T cells and thymic progenitors that survived. At the one-year point after transplant, T-cell counts and TCRbeta diversity were found to come mostly from T cells that had been newly produced.

About this clonotype: The antigen remains undetermined.

V dropped 5 bases and J dropped 7 bases, with 8 bases sitting between them. Germline assignment: CDR1 SGHAT and CDR2 FQNNGV. The CDR3 has 11 amino acids. TCRbeta library construction was performed incorporating unique molecular identifiers. TCRdb reanalysed the PCR reads using MiXCR and keeps one entry per CDR3 protein. The sample holds hundreds of thousands of distinct CDR3 sequences; around 13% are singletons and the top ten take about 0.79%. The TCR was taken from a girl aged 2 to 10 with congenital amegakaryocytic thrombocytopenia, due to receive a stem cell transplant. This material consisted of PBMCs, taken before TCRalphabeta/CD19-depleted stem cell transplant. The chain joins TRBV11-2 to TRBJ1-2; possible D gene TRBD1, 5 bases. For the CDR3, the DNA is TGTGCCAGCAGCACGGGGACTGGCTACACCTTC. It yields the protein CASSTGTGYTF.